A single T cell receptor (beta chain) is shown here with its context. In the authors' workflow: Scientists estimated how many nucleated cells there were by amplifying reference gene primers. The method was immunoSEQ multiplex PCR; TCRdb's version includes in-frame clones alone and lacks a portion of them. D and trimming were read from the DNA, whereas the V and J calls and clone size are those reported in that table. The table records 150,000 to 200,000 clones, 88% of them present only once. Germline trimming cut 4 bases from V and 2 bases from J; bases unmatched to any gene: 4. CDR1 MGHRA and CDR2 YSYEKL come from the germline V gene. This CDR3 is built from 14 residues. This record comes from a study of blood T cell repertoires in COVID-19.

The chain has TRBV4-1 and TRBJ2-5; 7 bases map to TRBD2. Sequenced sample: peripheral blood. This TCR was recovered from a woman under 40 with acute or convalescent COVID-19. CDR3 sequence: CASSRVRGQETQYF. CDR3 DNA: TGCGCCAGCAGCCGGGTGCGGGGGCAAGAGACCCAGTACTTC.